Following are 20 T cell receptor beta chains from one sample sequenced in a study of OX40 agonist ivuxolimab in advanced cancers. Receptors were amplified or captured by the immunoSEQ multiplex PCR assay. TCRdb's version of the immuneACCESS table is confined to in-frame rearrangements and falls short of the full clone set. An unresolved V gene accounts for under half of the shortfall where checked; the remainder is of unknown origin. The sample records around 30,000 clones, about 92% of which are singletons. Roughly 28% of the sample belongs to the ten largest clones. Sequenced here: CD4+ or CD8+ T cells sorted from blood, sampled in a trial of the OX40 agonist ivuxolimab. These receptors originate from an adult with an advanced solid tumor such as melanoma, head and neck, liver or kidney cancer.

The chain carries TRBV19 and TRBJ2-3; TRBD1 aligns across 12 bases. V lost 5 bases to trimming and J lost 3 bases; unmatched junction nucleotides: 15. This CDR3 has 19 amino acids. Germline assignment: CDR1 LNHDA and CDR2 SQIVND (reference sequence). The CDR3: CASSPRGTGGVQVTDTQYF. The CDR3 coding sequence is TGTGCCAGTAGTCCCCGAGGGACAGGGGGCGTGCAAGTGACAGATACGCAGTATTTT.

The V and J genes are TRBV6-5 and TRBJ1-5; no firm D call. Germline CDR1 reads MNHEY; CDR2 reads SVGAGI. Trimming took 0 bases from V and 0 from J, leaving 6 bases between them. This CDR3 region has 15 residues. The CDR3 DNA reads as TGTGCCAGCAGTTACTCGACGAATAGCAATCAGCCCCAGCATTTT. Protein sequence: CASSYSTNSNQPQHF.

The chain has TRBV28 and TRBJ2-7, with D perhaps TRBD1 (6 bases). Germline V gene sequence: CDR1 MDHEN, CDR2 SYDVKM. Trimming removed 5 bases from V and 2 bases from J, with 19 bases in between. The CDR3 runs 16 residues. CDR3 sequence: CASSHPVLRGTYEQYF. The CDR3 nucleotides are TGTGCCAGCAGTCACCCCGTTTTGAGGGGGACCTACGAGCAGTACTTC.

The chain joins TRBV30 to TRBJ2-7, with 7 positions matching TRBD1. Trimming at V came to 0 bases and at J to 3 bases, leaving 5 bases not matched to a gene. The germline CDR1 and CDR2 sequences are GTSNPN and SVGIG (reference sequence). CDR3 length: 14 residues. CDR3: CAWSVGSGGYEQYF. The CDR3, as DNA: TGTGCCTGGAGTGTCGGGTCAGGGGGCTACGAGCAGTACTTC.

The rearrangement links TRBV27 to TRBJ2-5; D may match TRBD1 or TRBD2 (5 bases each). This CDR3 contains 15 residues. Germline assignment: CDR1 MNHEY and CDR2 SMNVEV (reference sequence). With 4 bases removed from V and 5 bases from J, the gap between germline ends came to 17 bases. CDR3 coding DNA: TGTGCCAGCAGTTCAGTCATGGGACCGCGGGAGACCCAGTACTTC. Translation gives CASSSVMGPRETQYF.

The chain carries TRBV10-2 and TRBJ1-4; D remains ambiguous. The CDR3 totals 13 residues. Per germline, CDR1 WSHSY and CDR2 SAAADI. V lost 5 bases, J lost 6 bases, and 10 bases lay in between. Here the CDR3 DNA reads TGCGCCAGCAGTCCCTATCGGGATGAAAAACTGTTTTTT. It encodes CASSPYRDEKLFF.

The rearrangement joins TRBV29-1 to TRBJ2-2; 8 positions agree with TRBD2. CDR3 length: 16 residues. CDR1 is SQVTM, CDR2 ANQGSEA, per germline. V gave up 6 bases and J gave up 3 bases; unmatched junction bases: 12. This chain's CDR3 is CSVSGLAGVYTGELFF. The DNA for the CDR3 is TGCAGCGTCAGCGGACTAGCCGGGGTATACACCGGGGAGCTGTTTTTT.

The chain is built from TRBV6-1 and TRBJ2-7, with D perhaps TRBD1 or TRBD2 (5 bases each). This CDR3 is 18 amino acids long. V lost 3 bases and J 0 bases, leaving 21 bases between the germline ends. CDR1 and CDR2 (germline): MNHNS, SASEGT. The DNA for the CDR3 is TGTGCCAGCAGTGAGTTTCGCCCGCTTGAGGGGAACTCCTACGAGCAGTACTTC. As protein: CASSEFRPLEGNSYEQYF.

This clone was seen more than once but under ten times. The chain recombines TRBV7-9 with TRBJ1-5, with 10 bases matching TRBD1. The CDR3 contains 15 residues. The J segment lost 7 bases and the V segment lost 4 bases, leaving 7 bases of the junction unmatched. Germline V CDR1 and CDR2: SEHNR, FQNEAQ (reference sequence). The CDR3 spells CASSSTGGVVQPQHF. The CDR3 coding sequence is TGTGCCAGCAGCTCGACAGGGGGCGTCGTACAGCCCCAGCATTTT.

This sequence joins TRBV6-5 and TRBJ2-5; 8 bases match TRBD1. V dropped 6 bases and J dropped 3; count of bases not matched to a gene: 3. Germline V gene lookup returns CDR1 MNHEY and CDR2 SVGAGI. CDR3 length equals 13 residues. The CDR3 reads CASRNRGEETQYF. In nucleotides, the CDR3 is TGTGCCAGCAGAAACAGGGGGGAAGAGACCCAGTACTTC.

The chain uses TRBV6-6 and TRBJ2-5; 7 nucleotides line up with TRBD2. Germline CDR1 and CDR2: MNHNY and SVGAGI (reference sequence). After removal of 2 bases from V and 3 bases from J, the junction contained 3 bases not matched to a gene. The CDR3 has 14 amino acids. CDR3 in amino acids: CASSYRAGEETQYF. CDR3 DNA: TGTGCCAGCAGTTACCGGGCGGGGGAAGAGACCCAGTACTTC.

The chain has TRBV19 and TRBJ2-1; 10 bases fit TRBD2. The V segment lost 2 bases and the J segment 2 bases; nucleotides outside the gene matches: 0. Per germline, CDR1 LNHDA and CDR2 SQIVND (reference sequence). This CDR3 spans 15 amino acids. Here the CDR3 DNA reads TGTGCCAGTAGTATAAGCGGGGGGGCCTACAATGAGCAGTTCTTC. Protein sequence: CASSISGGAYNEQFF. The complete variable domain, with remaining parts taken from reference TRBV19 and TRBJ2-1, reads DGGITQSPKYLFRKEGQNVTLSCEQNLNHDAMYWYRQDPGQGLRLIYYSQIVNDFQKGDIAEGYSVSREKKESFPLTVTSAQKNPTAFYLCASSISGGAYNEQFFGPGTRLTVL.

The chain employs TRBV27 and TRBJ2-7; TRBD2 might be the D (5 bases). The CDR3 consists of 13 residues. The ends were cut back, 5 bases at V and 3 bases at J, with 11 bases in the middle. Germline V gives CDR1 MNHEY, CDR2 SMNVEV (reference sequence). This CDR3 reads CASSLSGNYEQYF. The CDR3 region has the DNA TGTGCCAGCAGTCTCTCGGGAAACTACGAGCAGTACTTC.

This chain joins TRBV5-6 and TRBJ2-1; D is uncertain. The CDR3 consists of 12 residues. Germline CDR1 reads SGHDT; CDR2 reads YYEEEE. Deletions cut 3 bases from V and 5 bases from J, with 6 bases between. The CDR3 spells CASSSQDNEQFF. The DNA for the CDR3 is TGTGCCAGCAGCTCGCAAGACAATGAGCAGTTCTTC. Filled out from reference TRBV5-6 and TRBJ2-1, the complete variable domain reads DAGVTQSPTHLIKTRGQQVTLRCSPKSGHDTVSWYQQALGQGPQFIFQYYEEEERQRGNFPDRFSGHQFPNYSSELNVNALLLGDSALYLCASSSQDNEQFFGPGTRLTVL.

The chain carries TRBV18 and TRBJ2-1, with D possibly matching TRBD1 (6 bases). The germline CDR1 and CDR2 sequences are KGHSH and LQKENI. The V and J ends lost 3 bases and 3 bases respectively, with 12 bases between them. There are 15 residues in the CDR3. The CDR3 DNA reads as TGTGCCAGCTCACCTCCCGGACAGAACTACAATGAGCAGTTCTTC. It translates to CASSPPGQNYNEQFF.

The chain is built from TRBV2 and TRBJ2-7; 10 bases agree with TRBD2. CDR1 SNHLY and CDR2 FYNNEI come from the germline V gene. The trim removed 6 bases at V and 2 bases at J, leaving 16 bases unmatched. The length of the CDR3 is 18 residues. The CDR3 DNA is TGTGCCAGCAGCCGACTAGCGGGTGTCTATGCGGTGCCCTACGAGCAGTACTTC. This codes for CASSRLAGVYAVPYEQYF.

This chain connects TRBV7-2 to TRBJ2-7; maybe TRBD2 (5 bases). This CDR3 contains 13 residues. Germline CDR1 and CDR2: SGHTA and FQGNSA. The V end was cut by 4 bases, the J end by 1 base, with 8 bases between. The chain's CDR3 is CASSSSGSYEQYF. CDR3 nucleotides: TGTGCCAGCAGCTCGTCGGGATCCTACGAGCAGTACTTC.

V is TRBV11-2 and J is TRBJ2-3; TRBD1 matches at 8 bases. Germline-derived CDR1 and CDR2 are SGHAT and FQNNGV. V shed 4 bases and J 3 bases; nucleotides not matched to a gene: 6. CDR3 size: 15 residues. The CDR3: CASSSGTGRTDTQYF. The CDR3 region has the DNA TGTGCCAGCAGCTCAGGGACAGGACGGACAGATACGCAGTATTTT.

This CDR3 reads CASSLQGMNTEAFF. In DNA, the CDR3 is TGTGCCAGCAGTTTGCAGGGAATGAACACTGAAGCTTTCTTT. The V gene is TRBV27, the J gene TRBJ1-1; possible D gene TRBD1, 5 bases. Germline V lookup: CDR1 MNHEY, CDR2 SMNVEV (reference sequence). Trimming pared 3 bases from V and 0 bases from J, leaving 8 bases between. There are 14 residues in the CDR3.

V is TRBV11-2 and J is TRBJ2-7, with TRBD1 matching 11 bases. The germline V gene encodes CDR1 SGHAT and CDR2 FQNNGV. The CDR3 runs to 16 residues. Trimming took 6 bases from V and 0 from J; bases not matched to a gene: 7. CDR3 coding DNA: TGTGCCAGCAGACTTTACGGGACAGGGGGCTCCTACGAGCAGTACTTC. It encodes CASRLYGTGGSYEQYF.